This TCR beta chain stems from a study of T-cell reconstitution after alpha-beta-depleted transplantation in children. General study results and limits: The origin of high day-60 TCRbeta diversity in some patients lay in surviving recipient T cells and thymic progenitors. A year post-transplant, T-cell counts and diversity derived mostly from newly produced T cells.

The V and J ends lost 3 bases and 9 bases respectively, with 9 bases between them. The CDR3 totals 12 residues. Germline CDR1 and CDR2: LGHDT and YNNKEL (reference sequence). TCRbeta library preparation incorporated unique molecular identifiers. TCRdb re-called the PCR reads through MiXCR, storing one row per CDR3 protein. Among about 340,000 distinct CDR3 sequences listed, about a sixth were seen once. This clonotype was detected a few times. What it binds is unknown. The receptor's source is a male patient aged 2-15 years who had a stem cell transplant for acute lymphoblastic leukemia, so the T cells may come from the graft donor. Specimen: PBMCs, mostly from graft donor cells, collected 360 days after TCRalphabeta/CD19-depleted stem cell transplant. The V gene is TRBV3-1, the J gene TRBJ2-1, with D perhaps TRBD2 (6 bases). CDR3: CASSQGGFEQFF. The CDR3 DNA follows: TGTGCCAGCAGCCAGGGAGGCTTTGAGCAGTTCTTC.